This is a list of T cell receptor beta chains from one sample in a study of blood T cell repertoires in COVID-19. Clones were sequenced by immunoSEQ multiplex PCR, and TCRdb holds only the in-frame ones, with some missing. The sample consists of approximately 180,000 clones, 82% of them appearing once. The sample was peripheral blood. The receptors were sampled from a woman in her 70s with acute or convalescent COVID-19. The CDR3 runs from the conserved cysteine through the conserved F or W. D genes are given only for firm matches. Clone size appears in some rows only: once, few, many, or a class for an expanded clone.

TRBV4-2	TRBJ2-3	NA	NA	CASSQTADTQYF	TGTGCCAGCAGCCAGACAGCAGATACGCAGTATTTT
TRBV30	TRBJ1-5	NA	NA	CAWRRTVDQPQHF	TGTGCCTGGAGAAGGACAGTCGATCAGCCCCAGCATTTT
TRBV10-2	TRBJ1-1	many	NA	CASSFSPNTEAFF	TGCGCCAGCAGTTTCAGTCCGAACACTGAAGCTTTCTTT
TRBV30	TRBJ2-1	NA	TRBD2	CAWRDGGRGYNEQFF	TGTGCCTGGCGCGACGGCGGGAGGGGTTACAATGAGCAGTTCTTC
TRBV29-1	TRBJ2-5	NA	TRBD1	CSVAALPGQGSQETQYF	TGCAGCGTTGCGGCCCTCCCGGGACAGGGGTCACAAGAGACCCAGTACTTC
TRBV6-5	TRBJ1-5	once	NA	CASSSRSSHQPQHF	TGTGCCAGCAGTTCCCGGAGCAGCCATCAGCCCCAGCATTTT
TRBV7-3	TRBJ2-7	NA	NA	CASSPGTATYEQYF	TGTGCCAGCAGCCCCGGGACTGCGACCTACGAGCAGTACTTC
TRBV21-1	TRBJ1-3	NA	NA	CASSKDPFNGSGDPRNTIYF	TGTGCCAGCAGCAAAGACCCTTTTAATGGCAGCGGGGACCCAAGAAACACCATATATTTT
TRBV30	TRBJ2-5	NA	NA	CAWSVSWEETQYF	TGTGCCTGGAGTGTTAGTTGGGAGGAGACCCAGTACTTC
TRBV6-2/TRBV6-3	TRBJ2-1	NA	NA	CASSYSRQVLFF	TGTGCCAGCAGTTACTCCCGACAGGTTTTGTTCTTC
TRBV9	TRBJ2-3	NA	TRBD2	CASSVDASGGADTQYF	TGTGCCAGCAGCGTAGATGCTAGCGGGGGAGCAGATACGCAGTATTTT
TRBV27	TRBJ2-1	NA	TRBD1	CASSPPPGQGAGNEQFF	TGTGCCAGCAGTCCCCCACCGGGACAGGGGGCTGGCAATGAGCAGTTCTTC
TRBV7-2	TRBJ1-1	NA	NA	CASSSRTELPRGEAFF	TGTGCCAGCAGCTCAAGGACAGAGCTCCCTCGCGGTGAAGCTTTCTTT
TRBV7-8	TRBJ1-3	NA	NA	CASSLATRSGNTIYF	TGTGCCAGCAGCTTGGCGACTCGCTCTGGAAACACCATATATTTT
TRBV11-2	TRBJ2-1	NA	TRBD2	CASSRPIVSGGPYNEQFF	TGTGCCAGCAGCCGCCCCATAGTCAGCGGGGGGCCCTACAATGAGCAGTTCTTC
TRBV19	TRBJ1-2	NA	NA	CATSRPQGISGGYTF	TGTGCCACCAGTCGACCACAGGGAATCTCCGGGGGCTACACCTTC
TRBV7-2	TRBJ2-4	NA	TRBD2	CASSRGGAEVIQYF	TGTGCCAGCAGCCGCGGGGGGGCCGAGGTCATTCAGTACTTC
TRBV6-5	TRBJ1-5	NA	NA	CASSDWGLPQHF	TGTGCCAGCAGCGATTGGGGACTTCCCCAGCATTTT
TRBV6-5	TRBJ2-7	NA	TRBD2	CASSYSGEGYEQYF	TGTGCCAGCAGTTACTCAGGGGAGGGCTACGAGCAGTACTTC
TRBV28	TRBJ1-5	NA	TRBD1	CASSFGTGRNNQPQHF	TGTGCCAGCAGTTTTGGGACAGGGAGGAACAATCAGCCCCAGCATTTT
TRBV19	TRBJ1-2	NA	TRBD1	CASSTFQGVYGYTF	TGTGCCAGTAGTACATTCCAGGGGGTCTATGGCTACACCTTC
TRBV3-1/TRBV3-2	TRBJ2-5	NA	NA	CASSQASQETQYF	TGTGCCAGCAGCCAAGCATCCCAAGAGACCCAGTACTTC
TRBV23-1	TRBJ2-1	NA	NA	CASSQTRGGPQFF	TGCGCCAGCAGTCAAACAAGAGGAGGGCCACAGTTCTTC
TRBV9	TRBJ1-1	NA	NA	CASSVVQSTEAFF	TGTGCCAGCAGCGTAGTCCAGTCCACTGAAGCTTTCTTT
TRBV28	TRBJ2-1	NA	NA	CASSPSGASDEQFF	TGTGCCAGCAGTCCCTCAGGGGCTTCGGATGAGCAGTTCTTC
TRBV7-3	TRBJ1-2	NA	TRBD1	CASSLGTANYGYTF	TGTGCCAGCAGCTTAGGGACAGCTAACTATGGCTACACCTTC
TRBV19	TRBJ2-3	NA	NA	CASSRSSYTDTQYF	TGTGCCAGTAGTAGGTCGAGCTACACAGATACGCAGTATTTT
TRBV6-2/TRBV6-3	TRBJ1-1	NA	NA	CASSYFGGQNTEAFF	TGTGCCAGCAGTTACTTCGGGGGTCAGAACACTGAAGCTTTCTTT
TRBV14	TRBJ1-4	NA	NA	CASSQGTYEKLFF	TGTGCCAGCAGCCAGGGGACTTACGAAAAACTGTTTTTT
TRBV19	TRBJ1-1	NA	NA	CASSLLRQGTEAFF	TGTGCCAGTAGTCTCCTACGGCAGGGCACTGAAGCTTTCTTT
TRBV6-2/TRBV6-3	TRBJ2-1	few	TRBD2	CASSQRVLAVYNEQFF	TGTGCCAGCAGTCAACGGGTTCTAGCGGTCTACAATGAGCAGTTCTTC
TRBV5-6	TRBJ1-6	NA	NA	CASSWGRGGSPLHF	TGTGCCAGCAGCTGGGGCAGGGGTGGGTCACCCCTCCACTTT
TRBV7-2	TRBJ1-4	NA	TRBD1	CASSAYGQGNEKLFF	TGTGCCAGCAGCGCGTACGGACAGGGGAATGAAAAACTGTTTTTT
TRBV10-1	TRBJ1-1	NA	NA	CASSEPDSTEAFF	TGCGCCAGCAGTGAGCCCGACTCTACTGAAGCTTTCTTT
TRBV3-1/TRBV3-2	TRBJ1-3	NA	TRBD1	CASSQSLRDRGLGNTIYF	TGTGCCAGCAGCCAATCTTTAAGGGACAGGGGGCTTGGAAACACCATATATTTT
TRBV20-1	TRBJ2-7	NA	TRBD2	CSASTTSGSVGYEQYF	TGCAGTGCTAGTACGACTAGCGGGAGTGTCGGTTACGAGCAGTACTTC
TRBV7-3	TRBJ2-2	NA	NA	CASSLSGGTGELFF	TGTGCCAGCAGCTTAAGTGGAGGTACCGGGGAGCTGTTTTTT
TRBV2	TRBJ2-6	NA	TRBD1	CASYRGRGANVLTF	TGTGCCAGCTACAGGGGGCGAGGGGCCAACGTCCTGACTTTC
TRBV11-2	TRBJ1-2	NA	TRBD1	CASSFTGGANYGYTF	TGTGCCAGCAGCTTCACAGGGGGAGCTAACTATGGCTACACCTTC
TRBV24-1	TRBJ2-1	NA	TRBD1	CATSDLGLGTGPPEQFF	TGTGCCACCAGTGATTTGGGATTGGGGACAGGGCCTCCGGAGCAGTTCTTC
TRBV5-3	TRBJ1-5	NA	TRBD1	CASGTGATGGNQPQHF	TGTGCGAGCGGGACAGGGGCAACGGGCGGCAATCAGCCCCAGCATTTT
TRBV20-1	TRBJ2-7	once	TRBD2	CSASPGTSGAYEQYF	TGCAGTGCTAGTCCCGGGACTAGCGGAGCCTACGAGCAGTACTTC
TRBV5-1	TRBJ1-4	NA	NA	CASSGQRREKLFF	TGCGCCAGCAGCGGACAGAGGAGGGAAAAACTGTTTTTT
TRBV2	TRBJ2-5	NA	TRBD2	CASSPLAGGIQETQYF	TGTGCCAGCAGTCCCCTAGCGGGAGGGATCCAAGAGACCCAGTACTTC
TRBV3-1/TRBV3-2	TRBJ2-7	NA	NA	CASSLQGAYEQYF	TGTGCCAGCAGCCTCCAAGGAGCCTACGAGCAGTACTTC
TRBV5-1	TRBJ2-3	NA	TRBD1	CASSYRGQGTDTQYF	TGCGCCAGCTCCTACAGGGGGCAGGGCACAGATACGCAGTATTTT
TRBV20-1	TRBJ1-2	NA	NA	CSARVGSGYTF	TGCAGTGCTAGAGTGGGGAGTGGCTACACCTTC
TRBV5-1	TRBJ1-1	NA	NA	CASSFSGNTEAFF	TGCGCCAGCAGCTTTTCCGGGAACACTGAAGCTTTCTTT
TRBV7-2	TRBJ2-3	NA	NA	CASSLERTDTQYF	TGTGCCAGCAGCTTAGAACGGACAGATACGCAGTATTTT
TRBV27	TRBJ2-1	NA	NA	CASRDPRVNSYNEQFF	TGTGCCAGCAGAGACCCCCGGGTGAACTCCTACAATGAGCAGTTCTTC
TRBV5-1	TRBJ2-1	NA	NA	CASNAASRDYNEQFF	TGCGCCAGCAACGCAGCCAGCAGGGACTACAATGAGCAGTTCTTC
TRBV7-2	TRBJ1-3	NA	NA	CASSLAPGAGNTIYF	TGTGCCAGCAGCTTAGCGCCAGGGGCGGGAAACACCATATATTTT
TRBV5-5	TRBJ2-3	few	NA	CASSYRVSDTQYF	TGTGCCAGCAGTTACAGGGTTTCAGATACGCAGTATTTT
TRBV6-5	TRBJ1-2	once	TRBD1	CASRDRGRGYGYTF	TGTGCCAGCAGGGACAGGGGGCGAGGTTATGGCTACACCTTC
TRBV6-2/TRBV6-3	TRBJ1-2	NA	NA	CASSYVQGYGYTF	TGTGCCAGCAGTTACGTACAGGGCTATGGCTACACCTTC
TRBV27	TRBJ2-5	NA	TRBD2	CASSDKRTSVGETQYF	TGTGCCAGCAGCGATAAGCGTACTAGCGTCGGAGAGACCCAGTACTTC
TRBV6-2/TRBV6-3	TRBJ1-1	NA	NA	CASSYEVRGTEAFF	TGTGCCAGCAGTTATGAGGTTCGGGGCACTGAAGCTTTCTTT
TRBV6-5	TRBJ1-2	NA	TRBD1	CASSLRTGNGYTF	TGTGCCAGCAGCCTCCGGACAGGGAATGGCTACACCTTC
TRBV2	TRBJ2-5	NA	TRBD2	CASSPPASGGRGETQYF	TGTGCCAGCAGCCCTCCGGCTAGCGGGGGCCGGGGAGAGACCCAGTACTTC